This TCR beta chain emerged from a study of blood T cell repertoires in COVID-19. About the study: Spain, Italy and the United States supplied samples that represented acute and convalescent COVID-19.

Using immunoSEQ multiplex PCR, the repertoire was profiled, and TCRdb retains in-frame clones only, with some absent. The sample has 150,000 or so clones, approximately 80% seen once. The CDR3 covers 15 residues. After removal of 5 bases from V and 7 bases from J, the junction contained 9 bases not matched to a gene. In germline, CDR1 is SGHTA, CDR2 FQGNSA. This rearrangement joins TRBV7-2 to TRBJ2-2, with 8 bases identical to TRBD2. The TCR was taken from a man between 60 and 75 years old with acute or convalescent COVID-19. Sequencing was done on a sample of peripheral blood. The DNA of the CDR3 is TGTGCCAGCAGCCTTTCCGGACTAGCCGGCGGGGAGCTGTTTTTT. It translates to CASSLSGLAGGELFF.